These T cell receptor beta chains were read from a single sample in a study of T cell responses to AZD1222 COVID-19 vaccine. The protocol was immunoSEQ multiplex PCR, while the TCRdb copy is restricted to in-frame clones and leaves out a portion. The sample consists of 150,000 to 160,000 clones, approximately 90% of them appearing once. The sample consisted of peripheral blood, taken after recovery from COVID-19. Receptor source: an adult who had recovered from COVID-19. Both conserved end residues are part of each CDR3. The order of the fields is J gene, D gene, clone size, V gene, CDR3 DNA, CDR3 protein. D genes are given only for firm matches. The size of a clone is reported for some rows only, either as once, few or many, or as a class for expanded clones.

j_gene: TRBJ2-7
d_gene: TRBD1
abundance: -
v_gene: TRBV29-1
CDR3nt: TGCAGCGTTATAGGGGGCGTATACGAGCAGTACTTC
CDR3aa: CSVIGGVYEQYF

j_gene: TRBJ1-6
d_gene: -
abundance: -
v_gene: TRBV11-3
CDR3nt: TGTGCCAGCAGCTTAGACGGGCGGTCAAATTCACCCCTCCACTTT
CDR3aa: CASSLDGRSNSPLHF

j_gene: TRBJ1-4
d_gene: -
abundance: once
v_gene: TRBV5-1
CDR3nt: TGCGCCAGCAACCTGGGAGGGGATAATGAAAAACTGTTTTTT
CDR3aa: CASNLGGDNEKLFF

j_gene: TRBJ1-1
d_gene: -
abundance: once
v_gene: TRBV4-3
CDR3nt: TGCGCCAGCAGCCAAGACTACAGCACTGAAGCTTTCTTT
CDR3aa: CASSQDYSTEAFF

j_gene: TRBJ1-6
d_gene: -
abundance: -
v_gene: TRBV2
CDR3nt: TGTGCCAGCAGTGTTTTATTCCGGGGTTTATTCCCTTCACCCCTCCACTTT
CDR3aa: CASSVLFRGLFPSPLHF

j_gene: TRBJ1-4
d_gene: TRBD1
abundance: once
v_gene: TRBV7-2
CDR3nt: TGTGCCAGCAGCCCTCGACAGGGGTTATTAGAAAAACTGTTTTTT
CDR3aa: CASSPRQGLLEKLFF

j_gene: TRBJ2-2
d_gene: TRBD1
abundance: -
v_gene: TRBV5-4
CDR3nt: TGTGCCAGCAGCACGGGACAGGGGGTGAGCACCGGGGAGCTGTTTTTT
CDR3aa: CASSTGQGVSTGELFF

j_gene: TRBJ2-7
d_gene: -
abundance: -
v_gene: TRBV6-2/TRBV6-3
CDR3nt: TGTGCCAGCAGTTACGCCGGGGCTTCCTACGAGCAGTACTTC
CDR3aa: CASSYAGASYEQYF

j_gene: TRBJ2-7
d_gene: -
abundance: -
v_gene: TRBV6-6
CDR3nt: TGTGCCAGCAGTTACTCTACAGATACCCTCTCCTACGAGCAGTACTTC
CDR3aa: CASSYSTDTLSYEQYF

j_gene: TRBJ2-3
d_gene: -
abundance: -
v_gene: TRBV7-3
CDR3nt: TGTGCCAGCAGCCCTTCCCCCGCGGATACGCAGTATTTT
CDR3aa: CASSPSPADTQYF

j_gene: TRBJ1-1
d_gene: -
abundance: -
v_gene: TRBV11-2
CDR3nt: TGTGCCAGCAGCTCAGGGGCCACTGAAGCTTTCTTT
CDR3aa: CASSSGATEAFF

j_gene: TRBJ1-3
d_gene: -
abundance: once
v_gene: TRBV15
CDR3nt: TGTGCCACCAGCAGAGATCCCACAGCCTCTGGAAACACCATATATTTT
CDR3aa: CATSRDPTASGNTIYF

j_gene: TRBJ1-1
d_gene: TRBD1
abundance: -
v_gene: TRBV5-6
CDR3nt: TGTGCCAGCAGGCCCGGGACAGGCGATAGGAACACTGAAGCTTTCTTT
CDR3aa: CASRPGTGDRNTEAFF

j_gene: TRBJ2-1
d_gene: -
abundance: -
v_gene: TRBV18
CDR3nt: TGTGCCAGCTCCCCCGCGAGCTCCTACAATGAGCAGTTCTTC
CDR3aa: CASSPASSYNEQFF

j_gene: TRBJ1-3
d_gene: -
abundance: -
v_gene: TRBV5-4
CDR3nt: TGTGCCAGCAGCTTAGGTTCAGGGAAAAACACCATATATTTT
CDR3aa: CASSLGSGKNTIYF

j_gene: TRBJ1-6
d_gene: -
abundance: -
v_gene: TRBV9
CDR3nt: TGTGCCAGCAGCGCAGGACAGTACTATAATTCACCCCTCCACTTT
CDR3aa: CASSAGQYYNSPLHF

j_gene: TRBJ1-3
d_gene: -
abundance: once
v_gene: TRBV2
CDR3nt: TGTGCCAGCAGTGCTGACCCCACTGGAAACACCATATATTTT
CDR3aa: CASSADPTGNTIYF

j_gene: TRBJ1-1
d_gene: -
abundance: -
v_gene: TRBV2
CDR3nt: TGTGCCAGCAGCAGAGTTACGAACACTGAAGCTTTCTTT
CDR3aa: CASSRVTNTEAFF

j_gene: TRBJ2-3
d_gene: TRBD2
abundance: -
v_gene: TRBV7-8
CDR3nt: TGTGCCAGCAGCCTTAGCGGGAATTTAGATACGCAGTATTTT
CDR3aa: CASSLSGNLDTQYF

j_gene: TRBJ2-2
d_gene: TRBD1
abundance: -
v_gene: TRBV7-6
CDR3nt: TGTGCCAGCAGCTTAGTAGGGGACAGGGCTGCCGGGGAGCTGTTTTTT
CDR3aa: CASSLVGDRAAGELFF

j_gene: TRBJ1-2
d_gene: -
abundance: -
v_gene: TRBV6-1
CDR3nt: TGTGCCAGCAGTGAAGGAGAAGGGGTCGGCTACACCTTC
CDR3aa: CASSEGEGVGYTF

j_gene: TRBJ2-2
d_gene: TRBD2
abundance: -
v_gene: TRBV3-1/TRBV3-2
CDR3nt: TGTGCCAGCAGCTGGACTAGCGGGAGAAGAACCGGGGAGCTGTTTTTT
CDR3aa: CASSWTSGRRTGELFF

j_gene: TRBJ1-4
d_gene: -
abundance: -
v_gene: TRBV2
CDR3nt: TGTGCCGTAGGGGGGGGAGGTGAAAAACTGTTTTTT
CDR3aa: CAVGGGGEKLFF

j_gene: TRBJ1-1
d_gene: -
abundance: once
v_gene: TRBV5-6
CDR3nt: TGTGCCAGCAGCTTGGGTCCGGGGCGATACACTGAAGCTTTCTTT
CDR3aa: CASSLGPGRYTEAFF

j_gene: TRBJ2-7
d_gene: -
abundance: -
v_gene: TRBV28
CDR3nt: TGTGCCAGCACCTTAGGAGGGGGGTACGAGCAGTACTTC
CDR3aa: CASTLGGGYEQYF

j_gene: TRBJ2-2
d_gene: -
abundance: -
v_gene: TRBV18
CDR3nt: TGTGCCAGCTCACCTCAACAGGGGAACACCGGGGAGCTGTTTTTT
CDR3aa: CASSPQQGNTGELFF

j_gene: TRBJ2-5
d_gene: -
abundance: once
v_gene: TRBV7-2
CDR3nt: TGTGCCAGCAGCTCCGGCCCCCAGCGGTACCAAGAGACCCAGTACTTC
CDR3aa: CASSSGPQRYQETQYF

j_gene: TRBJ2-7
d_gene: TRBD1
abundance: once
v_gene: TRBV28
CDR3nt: TGTGCCAGCAGTTTGGGAGACAGGGGCCACGAGCAGTACTTC
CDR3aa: CASSLGDRGHEQYF

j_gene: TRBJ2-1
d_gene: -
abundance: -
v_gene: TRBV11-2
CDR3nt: TGTGCCAGCAGGTTCGGTGGGGCGGGCAATTTGATCTTC
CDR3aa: CASRFGGAGNLIF

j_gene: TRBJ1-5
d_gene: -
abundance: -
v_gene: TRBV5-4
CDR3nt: TGTGCCAGCAGCTTGGACGGGCGCAGCAATCAGCCCCAGCATTTT
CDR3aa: CASSLDGRSNQPQHF

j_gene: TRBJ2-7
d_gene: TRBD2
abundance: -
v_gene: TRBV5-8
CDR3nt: TGTGCCAGCAGGACTAGCGGGAGATCCTACGAGCAGTACTTC
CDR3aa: CASRTSGRSYEQYF

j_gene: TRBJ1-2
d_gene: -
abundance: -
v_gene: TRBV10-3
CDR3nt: TGTGCCATCAGTGAGTCGACAGGCGGCAACTATGGCTACACCTTC
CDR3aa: CAISESTGGNYGYTF

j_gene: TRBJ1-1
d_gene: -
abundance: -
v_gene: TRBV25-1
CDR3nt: TGTGCCAGCATTAGGGGATCGGGCACTGAAGCTTTCTTT
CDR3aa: CASIRGSGTEAFF

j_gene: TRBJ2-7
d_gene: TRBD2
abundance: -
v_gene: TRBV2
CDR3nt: TGTGCCAGCAGGCTAGGGGAGGGCTACGAGCAGTACTTC
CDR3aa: CASRLGEGYEQYF

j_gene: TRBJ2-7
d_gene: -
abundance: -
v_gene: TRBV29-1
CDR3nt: TGCAGCGGAACCGGGCCTTCCTACGAGCAGTACTTC
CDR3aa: CSGTGPSYEQYF

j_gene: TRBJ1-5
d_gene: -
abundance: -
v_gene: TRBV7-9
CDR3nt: TGTGCCAGCAGCATCTGGGGGGAACAGCCCCAGCATTTT
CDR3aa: CASSIWGEQPQHF

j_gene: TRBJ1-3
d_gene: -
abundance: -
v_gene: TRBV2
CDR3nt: TGTGCCAGCATGCCAAGAGTCTCTGGAAACACCATATATTTT
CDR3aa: CASMPRVSGNTIYF

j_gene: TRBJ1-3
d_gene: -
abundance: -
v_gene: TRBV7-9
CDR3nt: TGTGCCAGCAGCTTAACAGACAACTCTGGAAACACCATATATTTT
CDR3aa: CASSLTDNSGNTIYF

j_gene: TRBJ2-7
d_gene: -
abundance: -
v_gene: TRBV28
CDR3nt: TGTGCCAGCTACCAGGACTCGTTATTCGAGCAGTACTTC
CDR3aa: CASYQDSLFEQYF

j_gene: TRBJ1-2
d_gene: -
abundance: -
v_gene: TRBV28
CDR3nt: TGTGCCAGCAGTTTAACTGGGTCTAACTATGGCTACACCTTC
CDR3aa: CASSLTGSNYGYTF

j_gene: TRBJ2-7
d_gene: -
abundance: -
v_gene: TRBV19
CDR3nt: TGTGCCAGTAGTCGGCAGGGAGATACGTACGAGCAGTACTTC
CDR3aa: CASSRQGDTYEQYF

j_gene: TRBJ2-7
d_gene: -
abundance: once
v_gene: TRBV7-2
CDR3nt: TGTGCCAGCAGCTTAGGTCCAGGGATGATCGAGCAGTACTTC
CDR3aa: CASSLGPGMIEQYF

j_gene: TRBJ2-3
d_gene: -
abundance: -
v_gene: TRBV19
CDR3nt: TGTGCCAGTAGTATGAGGGATGGGGATACGCAGTATTTT
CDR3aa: CASSMRDGDTQYF

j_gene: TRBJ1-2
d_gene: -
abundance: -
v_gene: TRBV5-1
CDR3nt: TGCGCCAGCAGCTTGGAAGGCAGGGTTAACTATGGCTACACCTTC
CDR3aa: CASSLEGRVNYGYTF

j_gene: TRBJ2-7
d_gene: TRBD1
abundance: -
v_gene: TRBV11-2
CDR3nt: TGTGCCAGCAGCTTAGATTGGCGACAGGGGGGAAACTACGAGCAGTACTTC
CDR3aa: CASSLDWRQGGNYEQYF

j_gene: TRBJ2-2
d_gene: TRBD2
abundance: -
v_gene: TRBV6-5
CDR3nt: TGTGCCAGCAGTTACTGGGCGGGGGAGAACACCGGGGAGCTGTTTTTT
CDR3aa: CASSYWAGENTGELFF

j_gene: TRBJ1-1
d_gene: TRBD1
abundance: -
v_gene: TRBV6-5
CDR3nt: TGTGCCAGCCGCGGGACAGGGATGAACACTGAAGCTTTCTTT
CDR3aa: CASRGTGMNTEAFF

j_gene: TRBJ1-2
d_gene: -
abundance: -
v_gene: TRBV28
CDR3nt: TGTGCCAGCAGTTCCAAGATCGGCTACACCTTC
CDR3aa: CASSSKIGYTF

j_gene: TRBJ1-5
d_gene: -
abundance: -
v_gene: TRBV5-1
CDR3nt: TGCGCCAGCAGCTTGGGGGCAGCCTCTAGCAATCAGCCCCAGCATTTT
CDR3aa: CASSLGAASSNQPQHF

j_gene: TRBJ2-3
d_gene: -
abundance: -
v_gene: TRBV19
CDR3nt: TGTGCCAGTAGTATAGGATCGGGTCAACGCATAGATACGCAGTATTTT
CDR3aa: CASSIGSGQRIDTQYF

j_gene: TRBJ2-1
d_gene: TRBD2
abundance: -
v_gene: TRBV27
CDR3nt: TGTGCCAGCAGTACCGGGACTAGCGGGATGAGCTCCTACAATGAGCAGTTCTTC
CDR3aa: CASSTGTSGMSSYNEQFF

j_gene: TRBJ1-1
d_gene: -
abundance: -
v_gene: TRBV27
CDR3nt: TGTGCCAGCAGTTTCAGGGTGCGGGATGAAGCTTTCTTT
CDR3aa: CASSFRVRDEAFF